This is a list of T cell receptor beta chains from one sample in a study of blood T cell repertoires in COVID-19. The data were produced by immunoSEQ multiplex PCR, yet TCRdb's version contains in-frame clones alone and is incomplete. The sample holds roughly 230,000 clones; approximately 88% are singletons and the top ten take more than 25%. Source material: peripheral blood. All receptors come from a man aged 40-55 years with acute or convalescent COVID-19. Both conserved end residues are part of each CDR3. D genes are given only for firm matches. Clone size is given for some rows only: seen once, a few or many times, or a class if the clone is expanded.

j_call v_call clone_size d_call cdr3_aa cdr3_nt
TRBJ2-2 TRBV7-2 NA TRBD2 CASSPTSGSATGELFF TGTGCCAGCAGCCCTACTAGCGGGAGCGCTACCGGGGAGCTGTTTTTT
TRBJ2-7 TRBV7-2 NA TRBD2 CASSKPGLAGAYEQYF TGTGCCAGCAGCAAGCCGGGACTAGCGGGAGCGTACGAGCAGTACTTC
TRBJ1-1 TRBV7-9 NA TRBD1 CASSFTGALNTEAFF TGTGCCAGCAGCTTTACAGGGGCCTTGAACACTGAAGCTTTCTTT
TRBJ2-7 TRBV5-5 NA NA CASRPGSAYEQYF TGTGCCAGCAGACCCGGGAGCGCCTACGAGCAGTACTTC
TRBJ2-7 TRBV7-2 NA NA CASSFSVGGLYEQYF TGTGCCAGCAGCTTTTCTGTCGGAGGGTTATACGAGCAGTACTTC
TRBJ1-5 TRBV10-3 NA TRBD1 CAISESPLRTGLTQPQHF TGTGCCATCAGTGAGTCCCCACTCAGGACAGGCCTAACCCAGCCCCAGCATTTT
TRBJ1-3 TRBV3-1/TRBV3-2 NA NA CASSQRPNSGNTIYF TGTGCCAGCAGCCAGAGGCCGAACTCTGGAAACACCATATATTTT
TRBJ1-2 TRBV6-1 NA NA CASSELTIYGYTF TGTGCCAGCAGTGAACTAACGATATATGGCTACACCTTC
TRBJ2-3 TRBV5-4 NA NA CASSSGAGPTTDTQYF TGTGCCAGCAGCTCTGGAGCGGGCCCAACCACAGATACGCAGTATTTT
TRBJ1-2 TRBV5-1 NA NA CASSLASGYDGYTF TGCGCCAGCAGCTTGGCATCAGGGTATGACGGCTACACCTTC
TRBJ1-1 TRBV29-1 NA NA CSVDGFTEAFF TGCAGCGTTGATGGCTTCACTGAAGCTTTCTTT
TRBJ2-4 TRBV6-1 NA NA CASSEAVASFQYF TGTGCCAGCAGTGAAGCGGTGGCTAGCTTTCAGTACTTC
TRBJ2-5 TRBV6-4 NA TRBD2 CASSEDGTSGQETQYF TGTGCCAGCAGTGAGGACGGGACTAGCGGTCAAGAGACCCAGTACTTC
TRBJ1-5 TRBV19 NA NA CASSYAGPGNQPQHF TGTGCCAGTAGCTACGCAGGGCCCGGCAATCAGCCCCAGCATTTT
TRBJ2-2 TRBV3-1/TRBV3-2 NA TRBD1 CASSLHRGQGTGELFF TGTGCCAGCAGCCTCCACAGGGGGCAAGGCACCGGGGAGCTGTTTTTT
TRBJ1-2 TRBV3-1/TRBV3-2 NA NA CASSQGQGSGGYTF TGTGCCAGCAGCCAAGGTCAGGGGTCGGGCGGCTACACCTTC
TRBJ1-1 TRBV3-1/TRBV3-2 once NA CASSQDSSGEAFF TGTGCCAGCAGCCAAGATAGCTCGGGTGAAGCTTTCTTT
TRBJ2-7 TRBV7-6 NA NA CASSLEQGTTSYEQYF TGTGCCAGCAGCTTAGAGCAGGGAACAACGAGCTACGAGCAGTACTTC
TRBJ1-1 TRBV7-8 NA NA CASSFGTEAFF TGTGCCAGCAGCTTCGGCACTGAAGCTTTCTTT
TRBJ2-3 TRBV18 NA TRBD1 CASSPGQGVSTDTQYF TGTGCCAGCTCCCCGGGACAGGGGGTTAGCACAGATACGCAGTATTTT
TRBJ2-1 TRBV19 NA NA CASGTGGNEQFF TGTGCCAGTGGAACTGGGGGGAATGAGCAGTTCTTC
TRBJ2-5 TRBV6-5 NA NA CASANPGESETQYF TGTGCCAGCGCCAACCCAGGGGAGTCGGAGACCCAGTACTTC
TRBJ2-5 TRBV11-2 NA TRBD1 CASSLQDRGVKETQYF TGTGCCAGCAGCCTTCAGGACAGGGGGGTAAAAGAGACCCAGTACTTC
TRBJ1-4 TRBV7-6 NA NA CASSLGTAPGGLFF TGTGCCAGCAGCTTAGGCACAGCCCCCGGGGGACTGTTTTTT
TRBJ2-1 TRBV7-3 NA TRBD1 CASSPDRAAYNEQFF TGTGCCAGCAGCCCTGACAGGGCCGCATACAATGAGCAGTTCTTC
TRBJ1-1 TRBV6-5 few NA CASREGEMNTEAFF TGTGCCAGCAGAGAGGGAGAAATGAACACTGAAGCTTTCTTT
TRBJ2-1 TRBV12-3/TRBV12-4 NA NA CASSLRTLMQFF TGTGCCAGCAGTTTAAGGACTCTAATGCAGTTCTTC
TRBJ2-7 TRBV6-5 NA TRBD2 CASSQPGLAGDEQYF TGTGCCAGCAGCCAACCGGGACTAGCGGGAGACGAGCAGTACTTC
TRBJ2-3 TRBV30 NA NA CAWSVGLTATQYF TGTGCCTGGAGTGTGGGGCTGACAGCCACGCAGTATTTT
TRBJ1-1 TRBV4-2 NA NA CASSQAAGYAEAFF TGTGCCAGCAGCCAAGCTGCAGGGTACGCTGAAGCTTTCTTT
TRBJ1-1 TRBV4-2 NA NA CASSQDHRRNTEAFF TGTGCCAGCAGCCAAGATCACAGGAGGAACACTGAAGCTTTCTTT
TRBJ1-1 TRBV3-1/TRBV3-2 NA NA CASSFQTGTPAFF TGTGCCAGCAGCTTCCAAACAGGCACGCCTGCTTTCTTT
TRBJ2-7 TRBV19 NA NA CASSMDQGSYEQYF TGTGCCAGTAGTATGGACCAGGGCTCCTACGAGCAGTACTTC
TRBJ1-1 TRBV5-7 NA NA CASSLRKWGRTEAFF TGTGCCAGCAGCTTGAGAAAATGGGGCAGGACTGAAGCTTTCTTT
TRBJ2-7 TRBV2 NA TRBD1 CASTGGLPSSYEQYF TGTGCCAGTACAGGGGGCCTACCGAGCTCCTACGAGCAGTACTTC
TRBJ1-2 TRBV18 NA NA CASSPGLGVPFYGYTF TGTGCCAGCTCCCCCGGATTGGGAGTCCCTTTCTATGGCTACACCTTC
TRBJ2-7 TRBV7-9 NA TRBD2 CASSRLAGSYEQYF TGTGCCAGCAGCCGACTAGCGGGAAGCTACGAGCAGTACTTC
TRBJ2-7 TRBV18 NA NA CASSMPTGTMSSYEQYF TGTGCCAGCTCAATGCCCACCGGGACAATGAGCTCCTACGAGCAGTACTTC
TRBJ2-1 TRBV30 few TRBD1 CAWSRGDRGGSEQFF TGTGCCTGGAGTAGAGGGGACAGGGGTGGTAGTGAGCAGTTCTTC
TRBJ2-1 TRBV6-1 NA NA CASSGGRESIYNEQFF TGTGCCAGCAGTGGGGGTCGGGAGTCCATCTACAATGAGCAGTTCTTC
TRBJ1-3 TRBV19 NA NA CASTYPPGGSGNTIYF TGTGCCAGTACCTATCCTCCGGGGGGCTCTGGAAACACCATATATTTT
TRBJ2-2 TRBV11-2 NA TRBD2 CASSLGPTAGVRTGELFF TGTGCCAGCAGCTTAGGCCCTACAGCGGGAGTAAGGACCGGGGAGCTGTTTTTT
TRBJ1-5 TRBV7-2 NA NA CASSASNQPQHF TGTGCCAGCAGCGCGAGCAATCAGCCCCAGCATTTT
TRBJ1-1 TRBV4-1 few NA CASSHPPSLGDTEAFF TGCGCCAGCAGCCATCCACCTTCATTAGGGGACACTGAAGCTTTCTTT
TRBJ1-1 TRBV18 NA NA CASSPPNLGTLNTEAFF TGTGCCAGCTCACCACCGAATCTCGGGACACTGAACACTGAAGCTTTCTTT
TRBJ2-6 TRBV4-1 NA NA CASSQGLRASGANVLTF TGCGCCAGCAGCCAAGGTCTGAGAGCTTCTGGGGCCAACGTCCTGACTTTC
TRBJ1-1 TRBV12-3/TRBV12-4 NA NA CASTRDRNTEAFF TGTGCCAGCACCAGAGACAGGAACACTGAAGCTTTCTTT
TRBJ2-5 TRBV7-7 NA NA CASSLGTQNQETQYF TGTGCCAGCAGCTTAGGAACGCAGAACCAAGAGACCCAGTACTTC
TRBJ2-3 TRBV19 once TRBD2 CASSRLAGVYSTDTQYF TGTGCCAGTAGTAGACTAGCGGGAGTATATAGCACAGATACGCAGTATTTT
TRBJ2-7 TRBV6-5 NA NA CASPPYRDFYEQYF TGTGCCAGCCCCCCATACCGGGATTTCTACGAGCAGTACTTC